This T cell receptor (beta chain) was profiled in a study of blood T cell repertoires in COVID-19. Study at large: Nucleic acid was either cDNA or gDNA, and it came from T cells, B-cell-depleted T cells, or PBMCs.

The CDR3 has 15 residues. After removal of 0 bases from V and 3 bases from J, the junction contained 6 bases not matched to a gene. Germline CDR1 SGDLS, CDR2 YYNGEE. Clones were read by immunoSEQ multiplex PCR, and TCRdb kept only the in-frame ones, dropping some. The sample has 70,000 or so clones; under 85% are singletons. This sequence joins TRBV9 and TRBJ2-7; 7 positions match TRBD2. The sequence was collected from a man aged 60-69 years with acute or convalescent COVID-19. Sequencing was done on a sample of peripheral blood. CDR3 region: CASSVDNGGSYEQYF. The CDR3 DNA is TGTGCCAGCAGCGTAGATAACGGCGGGAGCTACGAGCAGTACTTC.